Only one count was recorded for the clone carrying this TCR beta chain. Germline-derived CDR1 and CDR2 are LGHNT and FRNRAP. The CDR3 totals 15 residues. V lost 7 bases to trimming and J lost 3 bases; unmatched junction nucleotides: 9. Using immunoSEQ multiplex PCR, the repertoire was profiled, and TCRdb retains in-frame clones only, with some absent. The sample consists of approximately 37,000 clones, roughly nine tenths of them appearing once. The sample is drawn from a study of T cell changes during pregnancy in multiple sclerosis. The sample consisted of CD4+ T cells from peripheral blood mononuclear cells, taken before pregnancy. The TCR comes from a female donor with multiple sclerosis, enrolled in a pregnancy study. V gene TRBV12-5 combines with J gene TRBJ2-3; 8 bases align to TRBD2. The CDR3 DNA reads TGTGCTAGTGCCAAAGCGGGAGTTGGAACAGATACGCAGTATTTT. Encoded protein: CASAKAGVGTDTQYF.